Shown below are 25 T cell receptor beta chains from a single sample sequenced in a study of blood T cell repertoires in COVID-19. TCRdb's table, derived via immunoSEQ multiplex PCR, lists solely in-frame clones and lacks some. The table lists fewer than 120,000 clones, 60% to 80% of them singletons. Sequenced material: peripheral blood. These receptors all stem from a woman of 80 years or more with active or convalescent COVID-19.

The chain carries TRBV7-2 and TRBJ1-4; TRBD1 is a possible D gene (6 bases). Germline V gives CDR1 SGHTA, CDR2 FQGNSA. CDR3 size: 14 residues. V was shortened by 3 bases and J by 8 bases, with 13 bases between the two germline ends. CDR3 nucleotides: TGTGCCAGCAGCTTCGGCAGGGGAGGGGAAAAACTGTTTTTT. Protein: CASSFGRGGEKLFF.

The genes are TRBV2 and TRBJ1-2; D perhaps matches TRBD1 (6 bases). The CDR3 is 14 residues long. Germline assignment: CDR1 SNHLY and CDR2 FYNNEI. V lost 5 bases to trimming and J lost 3 bases, with 13 bases between them. DNA for the CDR3: TGTGCCAGCAGTAAAAGTCGACAGGACTATGGCTACACCTTC. This translates into CASSKSRQDYGYTF.

This chain connects TRBV19 to TRBJ1-2; possible D gene TRBD1, 5 bases. V lost 3 bases and J 2 bases, leaving 7 bases between the germline ends. The CDR3 extends over 13 amino acids. CDR1 and CDR2 from the germline V gene are LNHDA and SQIVND (reference sequence). The CDR3 region is CASSIQGNYGYTF. CDR3 in DNA: TGTGCCAGTAGTATTCAGGGAAACTATGGCTACACCTTC.

The rearrangement joins TRBV2 to TRBJ2-1; 11 nucleotides line up with TRBD2. The ends lost 6 bases at V and 0 bases at J; junction bases unmatched: 10. From germline, CDR1 is SNHLY and CDR2 FYNNEI. This CDR3 is 18 amino acids long. CDR3 protein: CASRRGLAASSSYNEQFF. The CDR3 DNA is TGTGCCAGCAGGAGGGGACTAGCGGCCTCGAGCTCCTACAATGAGCAGTTCTTC.

The V call is TRBV5-1, the J call TRBJ2-7; D perhaps matches TRBD2 (6 bases). Germline lookup yields CDR1 SGHRS and CDR2 YFSETQ. The CDR3 covers 14 residues. With 7 bases removed from V and 4 bases from J, the gap between germline ends came to 18 bases. The CDR3 DNA sequence: TGCGCCAGCGCAGGAGGGGCCCAAAGATACGAGCAGTACTTC. This codes for CASAGGAQRYEQYF.

The CDR3: CASSSYRAPNYGYTF. The DNA of the CDR3 is TGTGCCAGCAGCTCTTACAGAGCCCCTAACTATGGCTACACCTTC. The chain carries TRBV7-8 and TRBJ1-2, with D hard to call. The CDR3 length is 15 residues. CDR1 is SGHVS, CDR2 FQNEAQ, per germline. Trimming shortened V by 4 bases and J by 0 bases, and 12 bases separated the two germline ends.

This chain links TRBV3-1 (or the pseudogene TRBV3-2) with TRBJ2-6; D is possibly TRBD1 (5 bases). Germline-derived CDR1 and CDR2 are LGHDT and YNNKEL (reference sequence). V lost 1 base, J lost 0 bases, and 10 bases lay in between. The CDR3 sequence is 17 residues long. For the CDR3, the DNA is TGTGCCAGCAGCCAAGGACAGATAACCTCTGGGGCCAACGTCCTGACTTTC. It encodes CASSQGQITSGANVLTF.

The chain joins TRBV4-3 to TRBJ1-2, with 7 bases matching TRBD1. The CDR3 length is 15 residues. Unmatched junction bases numbered 10, after V lost 4 bases and J lost 5 bases. Germline assignment: CDR1 LGHNA and CDR2 YSLEER. CDR3 in amino acids: CASSLRPGQNYGYTF. CDR3 DNA sequence: TGCGCCAGCAGCCTAAGACCGGGACAGAATTATGGCTACACCTTC.

J is TRBJ2-1 and V is TRBV3-1 (or the pseudogene TRBV3-2), with D possibly matching TRBD2 (6 bases). The V end was cut by 2 bases, the J end by 1 base, with 15 bases between. The CDR3 contains 17 residues. The germline gives CDR1 LGHDT, CDR2 YNNKEL (reference sequence). The CDR3 coding sequence is TGTGCCAGCAGCCAACCCCAGCTGGAGGGGTCCTACAATGAGCAGTTCTTC. Translated: CASSQPQLEGSYNEQFF.

The chain combines TRBV2 with TRBJ2-7, with D tentatively TRBD1 (6 bases). This CDR3 has 14 amino acids. The germline gives CDR1 SNHLY, CDR2 FYNNEI. Trimming stripped 6 bases from V and 2 bases from J, with 14 bases between. In DNA form, the CDR3 reads TGTGCCAGCAGGACCGGGACAAATACCTACGAGCAGTACTTC. Amino acids: CASRTGTNTYEQYF.

This clone has only a few counts. The V and J genes are TRBV5-1 and TRBJ1-1; the D gene is possibly TRBD1 (5 bases). The CDR3 is made up of 14 amino acids. The ends were cut back, 3 bases at V and 1 base at J, with 10 bases in the middle. The germline gives CDR1 SGHRS, CDR2 YFSETQ. The CDR3 sequence is CASSWGVENTEAFF. Here the CDR3 DNA reads TGCGCCAGCAGCTGGGGGGTTGAGAACACTGAAGCTTTCTTT.

The chain has TRBV19 and TRBJ2-1; 7 nucleotides agree with TRBD1. The ends lost 4 bases at V and 8 bases at J; junction bases unmatched: 14. Germline CDR1 and CDR2: LNHDA and SQIVND (reference sequence). This CDR3 is 16 amino acids long. The CDR3, as DNA: TGTGCCAGTAGTACAAGACAGGGCCTTTCTTTGGATGAGCAGTTCTTC. Protein sequence: CASSTRQGLSLDEQFF.

The CDR3 region has the DNA TGTGCCAGCAGCTCCACCGGGACAAAGAACACCGGGGAGCTGTTTTTT. The encoded protein is CASSSTGTKNTGELFF. The chain is built from TRBV11-1 and TRBJ2-2; D might be TRBD1 (6 bases). V gave up 4 bases and J gave up 1 base, with 13 bases separating them. Germline V CDR1 and CDR2: SGHAT, FQDESV (reference sequence). This CDR3 is 16 amino acids long.

The chain uses TRBV7-2 and TRBJ2-3; tentative D call: TRBD1 (6 bases). The CDR3 is made up of 14 amino acids. V lost 4 bases and J lost 4, with 12 bases in between. Germline V lookup: CDR1 SGHTA, CDR2 FQGNSA. CDR3 bases: TGTGCCAGCAGCTCCCACAGGGTCGCAGATACGCAGTATTTT. It encodes CASSSHRVADTQYF.

The V and J genes are TRBV13 and TRBJ2-7, with a possible D match to TRBD2 (6 bases). Germline V gives CDR1 PRHDT, CDR2 FYEKMQ (reference sequence). V dropped 2 bases and J dropped 9 bases, with 20 bases sitting between them. The CDR3 runs to 15 residues. CDR3 in amino acids: CASSLTGAGIRLQYF. Here the CDR3 DNA reads TGTGCCAGCAGCTTAACGGGAGCGGGCATACGTTTGCAGTACTTC.

The gene calls are TRBV13 and TRBJ2-1, with TRBD1 matching 8 bases. V shed 3 bases, J shed 8 bases, and the junction held 9 bases outside the gene matches. Per the germline V gene, CDR1 is PRHDT and CDR2 is FYEKMQ (reference sequence). This CDR3 is 15 amino acids long. CDR3 sequence reads: CASSFFTGGGDEQFF. The CDR3 DNA reads TGTGCCAGCAGCTTTTTCACAGGGGGTGGTGATGAGCAGTTCTTC.

This chain connects TRBV6-6 to TRBJ1-5; maybe TRBD1 (5 bases). The CDR3 is 13 amino acids. V gave up 10 bases and J gave up 1 base, with 11 bases separating them. Germline V gives CDR1 MNHNY, CDR2 SVGAGI (reference sequence). This chain's CDR3 is CAIGGVSNQPQHF. The CDR3 DNA sequence: TGTGCCATCGGGGGGGTGAGCAATCAGCCCCAGCATTTT.

The rearrangement joins TRBV27 to TRBJ1-2; perhaps TRBD1 as D (5 bases). CDR1 and CDR2 (germline): MNHEY, SMNVEV (reference sequence). V was shortened by 6 bases and J by 4 bases, with 12 bases between the two germline ends. This CDR3 has 13 amino acids. CDR3 loop: CASSPRQLYGYTF. The CDR3 DNA reads TGTGCCAGCAGCCCAAGACAGCTCTATGGCTACACCTTC.

V is TRBV2 and J is TRBJ2-3, with no clear D. The length of the CDR3 is 14 residues. Trimming cost V 9 bases and J 1 base, with 14 bases left between them. Germline CDR1 reads SNHLY; CDR2 reads FYNNEI. CDR3 sequence: CASHYGSRTDTQYF. The CDR3 bases are TGTGCCAGTCACTATGGGTCGCGCACAGATACGCAGTATTTT.

The chain is built from TRBV15 and TRBJ1-4; D is possibly TRBD1 (5 bases). The CDR3 has 17 residues. The V end was cut by 1 base, the J end by 0 bases, with 12 bases between. Looked up from germline, CDR1 is LNHNV and CDR2 is YYDKDF (reference sequence). The CDR3 is CATSRGQPPATNEKLFF. CDR3 bases: TGTGCCACCAGCAGAGGACAGCCACCTGCAACTAATGAAAAACTGTTTTTT.

The chain employs TRBV28 and TRBJ1-2, with D hard to call. V was pared by 3 bases and J by 5 bases, with 7 bases between. The CDR3 is 12 amino acids. Germline V gene lookup returns CDR1 MDHEN and CDR2 SYDVKM. CDR3 loop: CASSFRVYGYTF. The CDR3 DNA is TGTGCCAGCAGTTTCCGGGTTTATGGCTACACCTTC.

The chain is built from TRBV28 and TRBJ1-2; 8 nucleotides line up with TRBD1. CDR1 is MDHEN and CDR2 is SYDVKM in the germline V gene. Germline trimming cut 4 bases from V and 7 bases from J; bases unmatched to any gene: 8. The CDR3 contains 14 residues. The CDR3 region has the DNA TGTGCCAGCAGTTCCGGACAGGGAGTTGGTGGCTACACCTTC. This translates into CASSSGQGVGGYTF.

The V gene is TRBV5-4, the J gene TRBJ2-7, with D perhaps matching TRBD1 (6 bases). Germline V gene data show CDR1 as SGHNT and CDR2 as YYREEE (reference sequence). V shed 1 base and J shed 1 base, with 12 bases lying between them. The CDR3 loop spans 15 amino acids. The CDR3 spells CASSLLGARSYEQYF. DNA of the CDR3: TGTGCCAGCAGCTTGTTGGGGGCTAGATCCTACGAGCAGTACTTC.

The chain carries TRBV27 and TRBJ1-1; D is perhaps TRBD1 (6 bases). The CDR3 is 15 residues long. In germline, CDR1 is MNHEY, CDR2 SMNVEV (reference sequence). V gave up 2 bases and J gave up 5 bases, with 15 bases separating them. The CDR3 DNA is TGTGCCAGCAGTTTAGTGGGGGCAGGTAGGACTGAAGCTTTCTTT. Translating gives CASSLVGAGRTEAFF.

This chain links TRBV5-1 with TRBJ2-2; D ambiguous. The V and J ends lost 1 base and 1 base respectively, with 2 bases between them. This CDR3 contains 13 residues. Germline CDR1 is SGHRS and CDR2 is YFSETQ. CDR3 in amino acids: CASSLRNTGELFF. CDR3 nucleotides: TGCGCCAGCAGCTTGCGGAACACCGGGGAGCTGTTTTTT. The full variable domain, rest sourced from reference TRBV5-1 and TRBJ2-2, is KAGVTQTPRYLIKTRGQQVTLSCSPISGHRSVSWYQQTPGQGLQFLFEYFSETQRNKGNFPGRFSGRQFSNSRSEMNVSTLELGDSALYLCASSLRNTGELFFGEGSRLTVL.